This T cell receptor beta chain appears in the sequencing data of a study of beta chain features in type 1 diabetes. This clone was detected a few times. The CDR3 loop spans 15 amino acids. V shed 4 bases and J 5 bases; nucleotides not matched to a gene: 9. CDR1 and CDR2 from the germline V gene are MGHDK and SYGVNS. Reverse transcription of all isolated RNA meant that expressed TCRB transcripts were sequenced. Assay used: immunoSEQ multiplex PCR; TCRdb lists only in-frame clones, some missing. This sample carries about 260,000 clones, about 70% of them seen once, and the ten largest clones take 0.053%.

The origin of this receptor is a young man in good health. This chain joins TRBV25-1 and TRBJ2-5, with 8 bases matching TRBD2. Input material: naive CD4+ T cells from blood. The CDR3 bases are TGTGCCAGCAGTGTCCCACTAGCGGACGGGGAGACCCAGTACTTC. Protein sequence: CASSVPLADGETQYF.